Each of the 3 T cell receptor beta chains below was sequenced from the same sample in a study of cytomegalovirus exposure and HLA in healthy donors. The primer mix had 60 Vbeta and 13 Jbeta primers. Sequencing used immunoSEQ multiplex PCR; TCRdb keeps in-frame clones, though not all of them. The data contain approximately 150,000 clones, 84% of them seen just once; the ten biggest clones take up 0.8% to 1.3%. Source material: PBMCs. The source is a young man in good health and CMV-seronegative.

This rearrangement joins TRBV28 to TRBJ2-2, with TRBD1 as a possible D gene (5 bases). There are 16 residues in the CDR3. Trimming left V 5 bases short and J 4 bases short, with 17 bases between. CDR1 and CDR2 from the germline V gene are MDHEN and SYDVKM. The CDR3 loop is CASSQPDRWFTGELFF. In DNA form, the CDR3 reads TGTGCCAGCAGTCAACCCGACAGATGGTTCACCGGGGAGCTGTTTTTT. Full variable domain (remainder filled in from reference TRBV28 and TRBJ2-2): DVKVTQSSRYLVKRTGEKVFLECVQDMDHENMFWYRQDPGLGLRLIYFSYDVKMKEKGDIPEGYSVSREKKERFSLILESASTNQTSMYLCASSQPDRWFTGELFFGEGSRLTVL.

V usage is TRBV27 and J usage is TRBJ2-3, with D perhaps TRBD2 (6 bases). Germline V gene lookup returns CDR1 MNHEY and CDR2 SMNVEV (reference sequence). The CDR3 is made up of 14 amino acids. Deletions cut 0 bases from V and 7 bases from J, with 11 bases between. The CDR3 DNA reads as TGTGCCAGCAGTTTATCATCGGCGGGACATACGCAGTATTTT. Translation: CASSLSSAGHTQYF.

In regard to this clone: Other nucleotide sequences from this sample produce the same CDR3. The rearrangement uses TRBV29-1 and TRBJ2-1; D might be TRBD2 (7 bases). CDR3 length: 13 residues. The germline V gene has CDR1 SQVTM and CDR2 ANQGSEA. Trimming left V 4 bases short and J 2 bases short, with 9 bases between. CDR3 nucleotide sequence: TGCAGCGTTGGCGGGGGCACCTACAATGAGCAGTTCTTC. This gives the protein CSVGGGTYNEQFF.